Given below is one TCR beta chain in context. PCR employed 60 Vbeta and 13 Jbeta primers. Using immunoSEQ multiplex PCR, the repertoire was profiled, and TCRdb retains in-frame clones only, with some absent. The sample yields about 160,000 clones, 80% seen once. This record belongs to a study of cytomegalovirus exposure and HLA in healthy donors. V lost 8 bases to trimming and J lost 5 bases; unmatched junction nucleotides: 18. Germline CDR1 SNHLY, CDR2 FYNNEI. The CDR3 contains 19 residues. The chain links TRBV2 to TRBJ2-3; 14 bases match TRBD2. The receptor comes from a man younger than 40 in good health and CMV-seronegative. Input material: PBMCs. The CDR3 spells CASLQPGLAGVGVRDTQYF. In nucleotides, the CDR3 is TGTGCCAGCCTGCAACCGGGACTAGCGGGAGTAGGGGTTAGAGATACGCAGTATTTT. The full variable domain, rest sourced from reference TRBV2 and TRBJ2-3, is EPEVTQTPSHQVTQMGQEVILRCVPISNHLYFYWYRQILGQKVEFLVSFYNNEISEKSEIFDDQFSVERPDGSNFTLKIRSTKLEDSAMYFCASLQPGLAGVGVRDTQYFGPGTRLTVL.